Below, 21 T cell receptor beta chains from the same sample are listed, as sequenced in a study of OX40 agonist ivuxolimab in advanced cancers. TCRdb keeps only in-frame clones here, not all; method: immunoSEQ multiplex PCR. The sample consists of over 70,000 clones, roughly nine tenths of them appearing once. The sequencing here drew on CD4+ or CD8+ T cells sorted from blood, taken in a trial of the OX40 agonist ivuxolimab. Receptors were obtained from an adult with an advanced solid tumor such as melanoma, head and neck, liver or kidney cancer.

The rearrangement joins TRBV5-1 to TRBJ2-2, with TRBD1 matching 7 bases. The germline CDR1 and CDR2 sequences are SGHRS and YFSETQ. CDR3 length equals 15 residues. V was clipped by 5 bases and J by 0 bases; unmatched bases: 4. CDR3 region: CASRVGTANTGELFF. The DNA of the CDR3 is TGCGCCAGCAGGGTTGGGACAGCGAACACCGGGGAGCTGTTTTTT. Supplemented by reference TRBV5-1 and TRBJ2-2, the full variable domain reads KAGVTQTPRYLIKTRGQQVTLSCSPISGHRSVSWYQQTPGQGLQFLFEYFSETQRNKGNFPGRFSGRQFSNSRSEMNVSTLELGDSALYLCASRVGTANTGELFFGEGSRLTVL.

The rearrangement links TRBV18 to TRBJ2-1; possibly TRBD1 or TRBD2 for D (5 bases each). This CDR3 region has 14 residues. The germline V gene encodes CDR1 KGHSH and CDR2 LQKENI. The germline V and J ends were trimmed by 1 base and 9 bases, with 13 bases remaining between them. The CDR3 is CASSPQFKGSEQFF. The CDR3, as DNA: TGTGCCAGCTCACCACAGTTTAAGGGGAGTGAGCAGTTCTTC.

This chain joins TRBV5-4 and TRBJ2-3, with D unclear. The CDR3 runs 11 residues. Per germline, CDR1 SGHNT and CDR2 YYREEE (reference sequence). V lost 6 bases to trimming and J lost 4 bases, with 6 bases between them. The DNA of the CDR3 is TGTGCCAGCACTTTTGCAGATACGCAGTATTTT. It is translated as CASTFADTQYF.

This chain uses TRBV18 with TRBJ2-7; TRBD1 agrees at 9 bases. The CDR3 runs to 17 residues. The J segment lost 0 bases and the V segment lost 4 bases, leaving 10 bases of the junction unmatched. Germline assignment: CDR1 KGHSH and CDR2 LQKENI. The DNA of the CDR3 is TGTGCCAGCTCACTCTATTCGGGACAGGGAAGCTCCTACGAGCAGTACTTC. Encoded protein: CASSLYSGQGSSYEQYF.

The chain has TRBV6-1 and TRBJ1-1; maybe TRBD1 (5 bases). The CDR3 consists of 14 residues. Germline lookup yields CDR1 MNHNS and CDR2 SASEGT. V dropped 7 bases and J dropped 6 bases, with 18 bases sitting between them. CDR3 in DNA: TGTGCCAGCATCCCCCCCCGGGGGGTGGCTGAAGCTTTCTTT. Translated, it gives CASIPPRGVAEAFF.

The chain employs TRBV18 and TRBJ2-4; D is uncertain. Germline V gene data show CDR1 as KGHSH and CDR2 as LQKENI. Trimming left V 8 bases short and J 0 bases short, with 11 bases between. The CDR3 sequence is 14 residues long. The CDR3 coding sequence is TGTGCCAGCAAGGACGTTTTAGCCAAAAACATTCAGTACTTC. It is translated as CASKDVLAKNIQYF.

This sequence joins TRBV6-4 and TRBJ2-3; a possible D gene is TRBD2 (6 bases). Trimming left V 3 bases short and J 2 bases short, with 9 bases between. The CDR3 runs to 14 residues. The V gene's germline CDR1 is MRHNA and CDR2 SNTAGT. The CDR3 here is CASSDAGSTDTQYF. CDR3 DNA sequence: TGTGCCAGCAGTGATGCGGGATCCACAGATACGCAGTATTTT.

The rearrangement uses TRBV10-2 and TRBJ2-3, with D tentatively TRBD1 (5 bases). Trimming pared 6 bases from V and 2 bases from J, leaving 15 bases between. The germline V gene encodes CDR1 WSHSY and CDR2 SAAADI. This CDR3 is built from 15 residues. The CDR3 DNA reads as TGCGCCAGCAGGTGGGGCAGGCGTCACACAGATACGCAGTATTTT. It is translated as CASRWGRRHTDTQYF.

This chain links TRBV20-1 with TRBJ1-1, with D perhaps matching TRBD1 (6 bases). The CDR3 covers 11 residues. From germline, CDR1 is DFQATT and CDR2 SNEGSKA (reference sequence). V lost 6 bases to trimming and J lost 8 bases, with 13 bases between them. CDR3 amino acids: CSAEGGSEAFF. CDR3 sequence (DNA): TGCAGTGCGGAGGGGGGGTCAGAAGCTTTCTTT.

V and J are TRBV18 and TRBJ2-1; no reliable D call. V was trimmed by 6 bases and J by 8 bases, leaving 11 bases between them. The CDR3 spans 12 residues. Germline V gene data show CDR1 as KGHSH and CDR2 as LQKENI. Written as DNA, the CDR3 is TGTGCCAGCTCCCTTATTGGGGATGAGCAGTTCTTC. The encoded protein is CASSLIGDEQFF.

The V call is TRBV9, the J call TRBJ1-1, with D possibly being TRBD1 (5 bases). Germline CDR1 reads SGDLS; CDR2 reads YYNGEE. The CDR3 is 14 amino acids. V shed 5 bases and J shed 0 bases, with 11 bases lying between them. The CDR3 protein is CASSRQPMNTEAFF. Here the CDR3 DNA reads TGTGCCAGCAGTCGACAGCCTATGAACACTGAAGCTTTCTTT.

V usage is TRBV11-2 and J usage is TRBJ2-3; 9 bases agree with TRBD2. CDR3 size: 14 residues. CDR1 and CDR2 (germline): SGHAT, FQNNGV. The ends lost 5 bases at V and 1 base at J; junction bases unmatched: 1. CDR3 protein: CASSRTSGTDTQYF. CDR3 in DNA: TGTGCCAGCAGCCGGACTAGCGGCACAGATACGCAGTATTTT. The full variable domain, rest sourced from reference TRBV11-2 and TRBJ2-3, is EAGVAQSPRYKIIEKRQSVAFWCNPISGHATLYWYQQILGQGPKLLIQFQNNGVVDDSQLPKDRFSAERLKGVDSTLKIQPAKLEDSAVYLCASSRTSGTDTQYFGPGTRLTVL.

The rearrangement uses TRBV28 and TRBJ2-2; D gene uncertain. The V end was cut by 2 bases, the J end by 1 base, with 8 bases between. The CDR3 runs to 15 residues. The germline V gene encodes CDR1 MDHEN and CDR2 SYDVKM. DNA of the CDR3: TGTGCCAGCAGTTTAGTATCCAGGAACACCGGGGAGCTGTTTTTT. This translates into CASSLVSRNTGELFF.

The chain uses TRBV29-1 and TRBJ1-1; D gene unclear. In germline, CDR1 is SQVTM, CDR2 ANQGSEA. The CDR3 contains 12 residues. V was trimmed by 4 bases and J by 1 base, leaving 7 bases between them. CDR3 bases: TGCAGCGTTGTTAGTCAGAACACTGAAGCTTTCTTT. Encoded protein: CSVVSQNTEAFF.

The chain uses TRBV14 and TRBJ2-5; no definite D call. V was clipped by 1 base and J by 5 bases, with 8 bases between them. Germline V gene sequence: CDR1 SGHDN, CDR2 FVKESK. The CDR3 runs to 13 residues. The CDR3 coding sequence is TGTGCCAGCAGCCAAGGGACCTTGGAGACCCAGTACTTC. As protein: CASSQGTLETQYF.

The CDR3 region has the DNA TGTGCCAGCAGCTTAAGAGACGGGGAGGCCCAGTACTTC. Amino acid sequence: CASSLRDGEAQYF. The V and J genes are TRBV11-2 and TRBJ2-5, with D maybe TRBD2 (6 bases). V was pared by 2 bases and J by 9 bases, with 13 bases between. The germline gives CDR1 SGHAT, CDR2 FQNNGV. This CDR3 region has 13 residues.

The CDR3 nucleotides are TGCGCCAGCAGCCCTCTTATAACCGGGTACAATGAGCAGTTCTTC. Translating it yields CASSPLITGYNEQFF. The J gene is TRBJ2-1, the V gene TRBV4-3; D not certain. Germline V lookup: CDR1 LGHNA, CDR2 YSLEER. CDR3 length: 15 amino acids. V was clipped by 4 bases and J by 4 bases, with 14 bases between them.

V gene TRBV28 combines with J gene TRBJ2-7; 11 nucleotides line up with TRBD2. This CDR3 is 18 amino acids long. Trimming removed 5 bases from V and 3 bases from J; junction bases left unmatched: 15. CDR1 and CDR2 from the germline V gene are MDHEN and SYDVKM. The CDR3 nucleotides read TGTGCCAGCAGTAACTCTGAATCCCGTAGCGGGGGGGGCTACGAGCAGTACGTC. Translating it yields CASSNSESRSGGGYEQYV.

This clone was detected once. The chain uses TRBV7-6 and TRBJ1-5, with D uncertain. The germline V gene has CDR1 SGHVS and CDR2 FNYEAQ. The CDR3 is 15 residues long. V gave up 3 bases and J gave up 1 base, with 10 bases separating them. CDR3: CASSLLPDSNQPQHF. In DNA form, the CDR3 reads TGTGCCAGCAGCTTGCTTCCGGACAGCAATCAGCCCCAGCATTTT.

This chain links TRBV7-8 with TRBJ2-2, with 7 bases matching TRBD1. V lost 6 bases and J lost 4; bases outside the gene matches: 8. The V gene's germline CDR1 is SGHVS and CDR2 FQNEAQ. The CDR3 contains 15 residues. The CDR3 DNA follows: TGTGCCAGCAGTTTGACAGGGTCGGCCACCGGGGAGCTGTTTTTT. Its translation is CASSLTGSATGELFF.

This chain links TRBV18 with TRBJ1-4; D is unclear. Per the germline V gene, CDR1 is KGHSH and CDR2 is LQKENI. Trimming left V 3 bases short and J 2 bases short, with 7 bases between. CDR3 size: 14 residues. CDR3 DNA sequence: TGTGCCAGCTCACCGGTCCTGACTAATGAAAAACTGTTTTTT. As protein: CASSPVLTNEKLFF.